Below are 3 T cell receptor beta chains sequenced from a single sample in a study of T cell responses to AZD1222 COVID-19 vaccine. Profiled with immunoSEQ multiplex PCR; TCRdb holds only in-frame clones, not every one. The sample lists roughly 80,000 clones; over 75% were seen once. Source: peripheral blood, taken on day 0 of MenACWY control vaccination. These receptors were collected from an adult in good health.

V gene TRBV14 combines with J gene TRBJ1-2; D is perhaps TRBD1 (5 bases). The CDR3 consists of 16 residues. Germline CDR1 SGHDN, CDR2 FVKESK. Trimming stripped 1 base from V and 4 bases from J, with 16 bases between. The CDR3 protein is CASSQGTWGDGYGYTF. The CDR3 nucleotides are TGTGCCAGCAGCCAAGGGACTTGGGGGGACGGCTATGGCTACACCTTC.

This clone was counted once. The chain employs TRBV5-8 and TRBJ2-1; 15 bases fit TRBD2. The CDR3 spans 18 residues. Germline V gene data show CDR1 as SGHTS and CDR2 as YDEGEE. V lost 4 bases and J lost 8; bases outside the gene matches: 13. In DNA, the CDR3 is TGTGCCAGCAGCCCCGGACTAGCGGGAGGGGGCGGGATGGATGAGCAGTTCTTC. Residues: CASSPGLAGGGGMDEQFF. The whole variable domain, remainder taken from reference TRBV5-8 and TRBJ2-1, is EAGVTQSPTHLIKTRGQQATLRCSPISGHTSVYWYQQALGLGLQFLLWYDEGEERNRGNFPPRFSGRQFPNYSSELNVNALELEDSALYLCASSPGLAGGGGMDEQFFGPGTRLTVL.

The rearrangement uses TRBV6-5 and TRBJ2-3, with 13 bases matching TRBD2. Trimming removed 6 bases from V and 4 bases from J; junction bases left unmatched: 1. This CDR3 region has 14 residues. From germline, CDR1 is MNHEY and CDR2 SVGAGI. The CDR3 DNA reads TGTGCCAGCAGGACTAGCGGGAGGCCAGATACGCAGTATTTT. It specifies CASRTSGRPDTQYF.